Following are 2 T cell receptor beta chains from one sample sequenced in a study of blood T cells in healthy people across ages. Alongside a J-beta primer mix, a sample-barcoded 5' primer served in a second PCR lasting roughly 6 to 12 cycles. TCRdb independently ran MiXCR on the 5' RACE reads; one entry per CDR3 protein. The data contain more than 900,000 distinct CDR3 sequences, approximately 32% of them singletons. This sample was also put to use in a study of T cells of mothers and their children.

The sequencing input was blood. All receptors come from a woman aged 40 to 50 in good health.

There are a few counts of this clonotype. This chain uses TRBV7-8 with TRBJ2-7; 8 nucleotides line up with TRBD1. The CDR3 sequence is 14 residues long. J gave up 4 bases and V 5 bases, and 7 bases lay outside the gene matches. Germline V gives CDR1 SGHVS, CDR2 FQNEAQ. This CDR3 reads CASSPDRERYEQYF. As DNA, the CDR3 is TGTGCCAGCAGCCCGGACAGGGAGAGGTACGAGCAGTACTTC.

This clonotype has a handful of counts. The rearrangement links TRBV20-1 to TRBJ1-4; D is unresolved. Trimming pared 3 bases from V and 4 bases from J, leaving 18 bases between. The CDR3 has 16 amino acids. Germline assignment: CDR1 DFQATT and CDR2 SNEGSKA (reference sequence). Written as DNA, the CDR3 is TGCAGTGCTAGTCAATCGGACGGGCGCCTTAATGAAAAACTGTTTTTT. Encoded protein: CSASQSDGRLNEKLFF.